Presented here are 20 T cell receptor beta chains from one specimen sequenced in a study of T cells in Graves' hyperthyroidism and ophthalmopathy. The CDR3 regions of TCR beta were amplified from RNA transcripts. An initial round of RT-PCR targeting the TCR CDR3 relied on the HTBI primer set. MiXCR, run by TCRdb on the multiplex PCR reads, gives a single entry per CDR3 protein. The profile shows roughly 290,000 distinct CDR3 sequences, less than 15% of them singletons. The sequenced sample was blood. Receptors originate from a woman younger than 45 with Graves' hyperthyroidism that later progressed to Graves' ophthalmopathy.

CDR3 loop: CASSIEDRGVYEQYF. The CDR3 DNA follows: TGTGCCAGTAGTATAGAAGACAGGGGGGTCTACGAGCAGTACTTC. The chain is built from TRBV19 and TRBJ2-7; the match to TRBD1 covers 9 bases. Per germline, CDR1 LNHDA and CDR2 SQIVND (reference sequence). This CDR3 contains 15 residues. The trim removed 0 bases at V and 3 bases at J, leaving 3 bases unmatched.

This clonotype was counted between two and nine times. The chain combines TRBV18 with TRBJ2-3, with D maybe TRBD2 (6 bases). The CDR3 consists of 14 residues. Trimming cost V 8 bases and J 0 bases, with 12 bases left between them. CDR1 is KGHSH, CDR2 LQKENI, per germline. The CDR3 DNA follows: TGTGCCAGCACCCGACTAGTGAGCACAGATACGCAGTATTTT. Its protein is CASTRLVSTDTQYF. Full variable domain (missing parts from reference TRBV18 and TRBJ2-3): NAGVMQNPRHLVRRRGQEARLRCSPMKGHSHVYWYRQLPEEGLKFMVYLQKENIIDESGMPKERFSAEFPKEGPSILRIQQVVRGDSAAYFCASTRLVSTDTQYFGPGTRLTVL.

The table lists this clonotype with many counts. V usage is TRBV3-1 and J usage is TRBJ2-7; 9 bases are shared with TRBD1. This CDR3 is built from 16 residues. Germline V lookup: CDR1 LGHDT, CDR2 YNNKEL (reference sequence). V lost 3 bases, J lost 3 bases, and 9 bases stayed unmatched. The DNA of the CDR3 is TGTGCCAGCAGCCACGGGACAGGGTGGGACGGCTACGAGCAGTACTTC. Its translation is CASSHGTGWDGYEQYF.

This clonotype was observed many times. This chain connects TRBV3-1 to TRBJ2-1, with D perhaps matching TRBD1 (7 bases). Trimming pared 5 bases from V and 4 bases from J, leaving 15 bases between. Germline-derived CDR1 and CDR2 are LGHDT and YNNKEL (reference sequence). The CDR3 has 15 amino acids. For the CDR3, the DNA is TGTGCCAGCAGCACCGCGGGACAGATGTACAATGAGCAGTTCTTC. As protein: CASSTAGQMYNEQFF.

Many counts were recorded for this clonotype. CDR3 amino acids: CRPGPSGRVDEQYF. The CDR3 DNA reads as TGCAGGCCGGGGCCTAGCGGGAGAGTCGACGAGCAGTACTTC. J is TRBJ2-7 and V is TRBV29-1; 10 nucleotides line up with TRBD2. Germline V CDR1 and CDR2: SQVTM, ANQGSEA. The CDR3 is 14 residues long.

This clonotype has a count of ten or more. The V gene is TRBV12-3 or TRBV12-4, the J gene TRBJ1-1; no clear D. This CDR3 is 13 amino acids long. Trimming left V 5 bases short and J 1 base short, with 8 bases between. The CDR3, as DNA: TGTGCCAGCAGTCCTGACTGGAACACTGAAGCTTTCTTT. Translated: CASSPDWNTEAFF.

This clonotype was seen many times. This chain joins TRBV7-2 and TRBJ2-3; 8 bases are a match to TRBD2. The CDR3 has 14 amino acids. Losses at the gene ends were 1 base for V and 4 bases for J; bases not matched to a gene: 1. Germline CDR1 reads SGHTA; CDR2 reads FQGNSA. The CDR3 DNA is TGTGCCAGCAGCTTAGAAGCGGGAGCAGATACGCAGTATTTT. Its translation is CASSLEAGADTQYF. The full variable domain, completed using reference TRBV7-2 and TRBJ2-3, is GAGVSQSPSNKVTEKGKDVELRCDPISGHTALYWYRQSLGQGLEFLIYFQGNSAPDKSGLPSDRFSAERTGGSVSTLTIQRTQQEDSAVYLCASSLEAGADTQYFGPGTRLTVL.

This chain connects TRBV29-1 to TRBJ1-2; D uncertain. V was clipped by 2 bases and J by 2 bases, with 12 bases between them. The CDR3 runs to 14 residues. Looked up from germline, CDR1 is SQVTM and CDR2 is ANQGSEA. The DNA of the CDR3 is TGCAGCGTTGAAATCCCCGGACGGAACTATGGCTACACCTTC. It encodes CSVEIPGRNYGYTF.

Many counts were recorded for this clonotype. This chain joins TRBV7-2 and TRBJ2-3; 11 nucleotides match TRBD1. CDR1 is SGHTA and CDR2 is FQGNSA in the germline V gene. The CDR3 is made up of 14 amino acids. Unmatched junction bases numbered 4, after V lost 5 bases and J lost 6 bases. CDR3 residues: CASSPDRGLDTQYF. The DNA of the CDR3 is TGTGCCAGCAGCCCGGACAGGGGGCTGGATACGCAGTATTTT.

This clonotype was counted at least ten times. J is TRBJ2-3 and V is TRBV5-4, with D uncertain. The CDR3 length is 11 residues. The ends were cut back, 4 bases at V and 9 bases at J, with 9 bases in the middle. Germline V gene lookup returns CDR1 SGHNT and CDR2 YYREEE (reference sequence). The CDR3 sequence is CASSGPDTQYF. CDR3 nucleotides: TGTGCCAGCAGCGGTCCGGACACGCAGTATTTT.

This clonotype turned up a few times. V is TRBV27 and J is TRBJ2-3, with no clear D. Trimming took off 3 bases at V and 5 bases at J, with 9 bases between the two ends. Germline values: CDR1 MNHEY, CDR2 SMNVEV (reference sequence). CDR3 length: 13 amino acids. The CDR3 nucleotides read TGTGCCAGCAGTTTTGGGGTCGGAGATACGCAGTATTTT. This gives the protein CASSFGVGDTQYF.

The table lists this clonotype with a few counts. V gene TRBV4-3 combines with J gene TRBJ2-1, with D possibly being TRBD1 (5 bases). The germline gives CDR1 LGHNA, CDR2 YSLEER. The ends were cut back, 0 bases at V and 3 bases at J, with 9 bases in the middle. This CDR3 comprises 15 residues. This chain's CDR3 is CASSQDKQDYNEQFF. Here the CDR3 DNA reads TGCGCCAGCAGCCAAGATAAACAGGACTACAATGAGCAGTTCTTC.

In this sample, this clonotype turned up many times. The chain uses TRBV24-1 and TRBJ1-5; the D is unclear. V lost 10 bases and J lost 3, with 12 bases in between. The CDR3 is 13 residues long. Germline-derived CDR1 and CDR2 are KGHDR and SFDVKD. CDR3: CATMDGSNQPQHF. The CDR3 nucleotides read TGTGCCACTATGGACGGGTCCAATCAGCCCCAGCATTTT.

This clonotype was recorded at least ten times. The V and J genes are TRBV28 and TRBJ1-1; D unresolved. Germline V lookup: CDR1 MDHEN, CDR2 SYDVKM. Between the trimmed V and J ends, which lost 3 bases and 0 bases, there was a span of 8 bases. This CDR3 region has 14 residues. CDR3 bases: TGTGCCAGCAGTTTGGTGATGATGAACACTGAAGCTTTCTTT. Encoded protein: CASSLVMMNTEAFF.

This clonotype was seen a handful of times. The CDR3 DNA is TGTGCCAGCAGCTTCCAACAAGGAGAAGGGGAGACCCAGTACTTC. Amino acids: CASSFQQGEGETQYF. This chain joins TRBV7-2 and TRBJ2-5; D unclear. V gave up 3 bases and J gave up 5 bases, with 16 bases separating them. The germline V gene encodes CDR1 SGHTA and CDR2 FQGNSA. CDR3 length: 15 amino acids.

This clonotype was counted many times. V gene TRBV2 combines with J gene TRBJ1-6; TRBD1 is a possible D gene (5 bases). V dropped 4 bases and J dropped 7 bases, with 11 bases sitting between them. This CDR3 is built from 14 residues. The V gene's germline CDR1 is SNHLY and CDR2 FYNNEI. Written as DNA, the CDR3 is TGTGCCAGCAGTGCAAGGGACGGGAATTCACCCCTCCACTTT. Translated: CASSARDGNSPLHF.

This clonotype was seen at least ten times. V usage is TRBV20-1 and J usage is TRBJ1-1; D gene unclear. V was trimmed by 1 base and J by 1 base, leaving 7 bases between them. This CDR3 has 13 amino acids. Germline CDR1 and CDR2: DFQATT and SNEGSKA (reference sequence). CDR3 coding DNA: TGCAGTGCTAGAGGACACAGGAACACTGAAGCTTTCTTT. It is translated as CSARGHRNTEAFF.

This clonotype came up many times. The J gene is TRBJ2-3, the V gene TRBV6-2 or TRBV6-3; D not certain. The ends were cut back, 0 bases at V and 9 bases at J, with 4 bases in the middle. The CDR3 is 11 amino acids. Germline assignment: CDR1 MNHEY and CDR2 SVGEGT. Here the CDR3 DNA reads TGTGCCAGCAGTTACTCGATAACGCAGTATTTT. It encodes CASSYSITQYF.

This clonotype turned up a few times. The chain is built from TRBV12-3 or TRBV12-4 and TRBJ1-2; a weak D match, TRBD1 (6 bases). Deletions cut 2 bases from V and 7 bases from J, with 14 bases between. This CDR3 has 14 residues. CDR3 DNA sequence: TGTGCCAGCAGTTTAATTATGGAAGGGGGTGGCTACACCTTC. Translating it yields CASSLIMEGGGYTF.

This clonotype has a count of ten or more. The chain is built from TRBV18 and TRBJ1-1; D is possibly TRBD1 (5 bases). CDR1 is KGHSH and CDR2 is LQKENI in the germline V gene. V was shortened by 7 bases and J by 3 bases, with 12 bases between the two germline ends. This CDR3 contains 13 residues. The CDR3 reads CASFGGIDTEAFF. In DNA, the CDR3 is TGTGCCAGCTTCGGGGGAATAGACACTGAAGCTTTCTTT.